The clone carrying this T cell receptor beta chain was counted ten times or more. This sample's time point: blood at routine non-recurrence follow-up after resection. The authors sequenced whole RNA from tumor, nontumor lung or frozen PBMC without sorting. Germline lookup yields CDR1 DFQATT and CDR2 SNEGSKA (reference sequence). The CDR3 loop spans 16 amino acids. Trimming pared 6 bases from V and 0 bases from J, leaving 19 bases between. The data stem from a study of spatial heterogeneity in lung cancer. Study overall: A total of around 76 untreated early-stage non-small cell lung cancer patients served as donors. The study sequenced follow-up PBMC samples when they were available, at a median of around 2 years after resection.

Every cDNA TCR molecule received its own unique molecular identifier. TCRdb independently ran MiXCR on the 5' RACE reads; one entry per CDR3 protein. In the table there are around 47,000 distinct CDR3 sequences, 7.4% of which are singletons. This sequence was found in a female donor with early-stage non-small cell lung cancer. The starting material was PBMCs, obtained at follow-up. The chain employs TRBV20-1 and TRBJ2-3; D perhaps matches TRBD1 (5 bases). DNA for the CDR3: TGCAGTGCCTCTGATGCAGGGCCTTCTAGCACAGATACGCAGTATTTT. This translates into CSASDAGPSSTDTQYF.